This section outlines one TCR beta chain sequence together with its context. No antigen is known for it. This sample is part of a study of T cell responses to AZD1222 COVID-19 vaccine. This CDR3 contains 13 residues. Germline V gene sequence: CDR1 SGHTA, CDR2 FQGTGA. Trimming took 5 bases from V and 1 from J, leaving 8 bases between them. Study-level results: Per reports, nearly half of all spike-specific TCRs target regions that are unmutated in variants.

Libraries were prepared by immunoSEQ multiplex PCR; TCRdb keeps only in-frame clonotypes and omits some of them. The data contain around 130,000 clones, roughly 90% of them singletons. Material: peripheral blood, obtained 28 days after the second AZD1222 dose. The rearrangement joins TRBV7-3 to TRBJ1-2, with D unresolved. This receptor was taken from an adult who received the AZD1222 COVID-19 vaccine. CDR3 amino acids: CASSPQSNYGYTF. CDR3 DNA sequence: TGTGCCAGCAGCCCGCAGAGTAACTATGGCTACACCTTC.